This entry lists 28 T cell receptor beta chains sequenced from one sample in a study of control samples from healthy donors and cancer patients. Clones were read by immunoSEQ multiplex PCR, and TCRdb kept only the in-frame ones, dropping some. The sample contains some 190,000 clones, approximately 91% of which appear only once. Specimen: blood. These receptors were obtained from a man aged 25-45 years in good health.

This chain joins TRBV4-1 and TRBJ2-1; D possibly corresponds to TRBD2 (6 bases). The CDR3 spans 15 residues. Germline CDR1 reads MGHRA; CDR2 reads YSYEKL. V was clipped by 6 bases and J by 2 bases, with 14 bases between them. Written as DNA, the CDR3 is TGCGCCAGCAGTCGGACTCCGGGGGCCTACAATGAGCAGTTCTTC. Residues: CASSRTPGAYNEQFF.

The chain employs TRBV6-4 and TRBJ1-3, with a possible D match to TRBD1 (6 bases). Looked up from germline, CDR1 is MRHNA and CDR2 is SNTAGT. The CDR3 is 15 residues long. Trimming took 4 bases from V and 0 from J, leaving 10 bases between them. In DNA, the CDR3 is TGTGCCAGCAGTGGGACAGTCAGCTCTGGAAACACCATATATTTT. Translated, it gives CASSGTVSSGNTIYF.

V gene TRBV5-6 combines with J gene TRBJ2-1; D is perhaps TRBD1 (5 bases). Germline loops: CDR1 SGHDT, CDR2 YYEEEE. This CDR3 comprises 14 residues. Trimming shortened V by 1 base and J by 2 bases, and 7 bases separated the two germline ends. The CDR3 loop reads CASSLQGPYNEQFF. CDR3 DNA sequence: TGTGCCAGCAGCTTGCAGGGCCCCTACAATGAGCAGTTCTTC.

The genes are TRBV5-4 and TRBJ2-1; D tentatively reads TRBD1 or TRBD2 (5 bases each). The CDR3 totals 18 residues. V dropped 1 base and J dropped 7 bases, with 24 bases sitting between them. The germline V gene encodes CDR1 SGHNT and CDR2 YYREEE (reference sequence). CDR3 DNA: TGTGCCAGCAGCTTGAGGGCCACCGGGACCCTGAGAGGGAATGAGCAGTTCTTC. It is translated as CASSLRATGTLRGNEQFF.

The gene calls are TRBV7-9 and TRBJ2-7, with 8 nucleotides matching TRBD2. V gave up 2 bases and J gave up 2 bases; unmatched junction bases: 8. CDR1 SEHNR and CDR2 FQNEAQ come from the germline V gene (reference sequence). CDR3 length equals 16 residues. The CDR3 loop is CASSLNSLAGAYEQYF. CDR3 DNA: TGTGCCAGCAGCTTAAATAGCCTAGCGGGCGCCTACGAGCAGTACTTC.

The chain couples TRBV2 to TRBJ2-1, with D possibly TRBD2 on 5 matching bases. Per the germline V gene, CDR1 is SNHLY and CDR2 is FYNNEI. CDR3 length: 15 amino acids. V dropped 7 bases and J dropped 0 bases, with 13 bases sitting between them. The CDR3 DNA is TGTGCCAGCAAGGAGGTGACGAGCTCCTACAATGAGCAGTTCTTC. Translating gives CASKEVTSSYNEQFF. The variable domain in full, with the rest retrieved from reference TRBV2 and TRBJ2-1, is EPEVTQTPSHQVTQMGQEVILRCVPISNHLYFYWYRQILGQKVEFLVSFYNNEISEKSEIFDDQFSVERPDGSNFTLKIRSTKLEDSAMYFCASKEVTSSYNEQFFGPGTRLTVL.

The chain is built from TRBV6-5 and TRBJ1-1, with D possibly being TRBD1 (5 bases). The CDR3 is 11 residues long. Germline V gene data show CDR1 as MNHEY and CDR2 as SVGAGI. Trimming removed 5 bases at V and 11 bases at J, with 12 bases between. The CDR3 DNA reads as TGTGCCAGCAGTAACCACAGGTCGGCTTTCTTT. Its protein is CASSNHRSAFF.

The rearrangement joins TRBV5-4 to TRBJ1-2; D ambiguous. V gave up 0 bases and J gave up 3 bases, with 9 bases separating them. Germline V lookup: CDR1 SGHNT, CDR2 YYREEE (reference sequence). CDR3 length: 14 amino acids. Here the CDR3 reads CASSLENPYYGYTF. The CDR3 DNA reads TGTGCCAGCAGCTTGGAGAACCCCTACTATGGCTACACCTTC.

V gene TRBV9 combines with J gene TRBJ2-1; 15 bases align to TRBD2. Germline CDR1 and CDR2: SGDLS and YYNGEE. Trimming at V came to 4 bases and at J to 2 bases, leaving 10 bases not matched to a gene. There are 19 residues in the CDR3. This CDR3 reads CASSPRGTSGGRAYNEQFF. The CDR3 DNA is TGTGCCAGCAGCCCAAGAGGGACTAGCGGGGGGCGCGCCTACAATGAGCAGTTCTTC.

The V call is TRBV19, the J call TRBJ2-3; the match to TRBD1 covers 9 bases. The J segment lost 1 base and the V segment lost 4 bases, leaving 3 bases of the junction unmatched. The CDR3 extends over 15 amino acids. From germline, CDR1 is LNHDA and CDR2 SQIVND (reference sequence). This chain's CDR3 is CASSNRDRGTDTQYF. The CDR3 DNA reads TGTGCCAGTAGTAACCGGGACAGGGGCACAGATACGCAGTATTTT.

J is TRBJ2-1 and V is TRBV21-1; the D segment call TRBD1 is taken from the table without a DNA check. TRBV21-1 is a pseudogene. The CDR3 contains 18 residues. Here the CDR3 DNA reads TGTGCCAGCAGCAGTGTACAAGGGAACCTAGGGGTTTACAATGAGCAGTTCTTC. The encoded protein is CASSSVQGNLGVYNEQFF.

The chain couples TRBV28 to TRBJ1-3, with D maybe TRBD1 (6 bases). Per germline, CDR1 MDHEN and CDR2 SYDVKM. The CDR3 contains 17 residues. Trimming took 7 bases from V and 0 from J, leaving 19 bases between them. The CDR3 region has the DNA TGTGCCAGCAAGGGGGGGCTTTCCCTTTTCTCTGGAAACACCATATATTTT. This encodes CASKGGLSLFSGNTIYF. Drawing the rest from reference TRBV28 and TRBJ1-3, the complete variable domain is DVKVTQSSRYLVKRTGEKVFLECVQDMDHENMFWYRQDPGLGLRLIYFSYDVKMKEKGDIPEGYSVSREKKERFSLILESASTNQTSMYLCASKGGLSLFSGNTIYFGEGSWLTVV.

In this sample, this clone turned up once. V is TRBV28 and J is TRBJ1-5; unclear D gene. Trimming cost V 6 bases and J 6 bases, with 15 bases left between them. The CDR3 covers 14 residues. Germline V lookup: CDR1 MDHEN, CDR2 SYDVKM. The CDR3 coding sequence is TGTGCCAGCAGCCCAGTTGGGTTCAGTCAGCCCCAGCATTTT. This gives the protein CASSPVGFSQPQHF.

This clone was found once. The chain joins TRBV30 to TRBJ1-1; 8 nucleotides align to TRBD1. The trim removed 2 bases at V and 2 bases at J, leaving 4 bases unmatched. This CDR3 comprises 14 residues. CDR1 GTSNPN and CDR2 SVGIG come from the germline V gene (reference sequence). CDR3 residues: CAWSTGQGNTEAFF. Written as DNA, the CDR3 is TGTGCCTGGAGTACTGGACAGGGTAACACTGAAGCTTTCTTT.

This clone has more than one count but fewer than ten. The rearrangement links TRBV10-3 to TRBJ1-6, with 9 bases identical to TRBD1. The ends lost 6 bases at V and 7 bases at J; junction bases unmatched: 10. The CDR3 spans 16 residues. Germline V lookup: CDR1 ENHRY, CDR2 SYGVKD. The DNA for the CDR3 is TGTGCCATCAGAGAGACGGACAGGGGCCACAATTCACCCCTCCACTTT. It translates to CAIRETDRGHNSPLHF.

This chain links TRBV12-3 or TRBV12-4 with TRBJ1-1, with D perhaps TRBD1 (5 bases). CDR3 size: 13 residues. Trimming left V 4 bases short and J 5 bases short, with 11 bases between. CDR3 DNA sequence: TGTGCCAGCAGTTCAGGGTGGCGGACTGAAGCTTTCTTT. Protein product: CASSSGWRTEAFF.

The rearrangement uses TRBV28 and TRBJ1-6; D unresolved. The CDR3 loop spans 13 amino acids. Germline CDR1 MDHEN, CDR2 SYDVKM. V was trimmed by 5 bases and J by 7 bases, leaving 9 bases between them. CDR3 nucleotides: TGTGCCAGCAGTACCCCCGTGAATTCACCCCTCCACTTT. Translated: CASSTPVNSPLHF.

V usage is TRBV24-1 and J usage is TRBJ1-2; tentative D call: TRBD1 (5 bases). CDR3 length equals 13 residues. V dropped 5 bases and J dropped 4 bases, with 10 bases sitting between them. CDR1 and CDR2 (germline): KGHDR, SFDVKD. In DNA form, the CDR3 reads TGTGCCACCAGTGGGGGGGACTTCTATGGCTACACCTTC. This encodes CATSGGDFYGYTF.

The CDR3 DNA follows: TGTGCCAGCAGCGGGGAGGGTCTTGGAAACACCATATATTTT. Its translation is CASSGEGLGNTIYF. V gene TRBV13 combines with J gene TRBJ1-3; D is uncertain. The CDR3 covers 14 residues. Germline V gene lookup returns CDR1 PRHDT and CDR2 FYEKMQ (reference sequence). With 5 bases removed from V and 3 bases from J, the gap between germline ends came to 11 bases.

The CDR3 coding sequence is TGTGCCAGCAGTAAAACAGGATTCGGCAATCAGCCCCAGCATTTT. Protein: CASSKTGFGNQPQHF. The V and J genes are TRBV25-1 and TRBJ1-5, with D perhaps matching TRBD1 (5 bases). V gave up 5 bases and J gave up 2 bases, with 13 bases separating them. This CDR3 has 15 amino acids. Germline assignment: CDR1 MGHDK and CDR2 SYGVNS.

The chain employs TRBV10-2 and TRBJ2-7, with D perhaps matching TRBD2 (6 bases). The germline V gene encodes CDR1 WSHSY and CDR2 SAAADI. This CDR3 contains 14 residues. The V gene lost 9 bases and the J gene lost 3 bases, with 18 bases spanning the gap. The CDR3 region is CASRFGGDFYEQYF. The CDR3 region has the DNA TGCGCCAGTAGGTTTGGCGGGGACTTCTACGAGCAGTACTTC.

CDR3 nucleotides: TGTGCCAGCACCCACGGTTCAGGGCAGCCCCAGCATTTT. Translated, it gives CASTHGSGQPQHF. The chain carries TRBV28 and TRBJ1-5; possible D gene TRBD1, 5 bases. The CDR3 covers 13 residues. V gave up 7 bases and J gave up 7 bases, with 14 bases separating them. Per germline, CDR1 MDHEN and CDR2 SYDVKM.

This clone was seen more than once but under ten times. The chain has TRBV7-6 and TRBJ1-5; 11 bases align to TRBD1. This CDR3 is 16 amino acids long. Looked up from germline, CDR1 is SGHVS and CDR2 is FNYEAQ. The junction had 9 bases not matched to a gene; V was cut back by 5 bases and J by 6 bases. The CDR3 loop is CASSPASGQGVQPQHF. The CDR3 DNA reads as TGTGCCAGCAGCCCCGCCTCGGGACAGGGGGTTCAGCCCCAGCATTTT.

V usage is TRBV18 and J usage is TRBJ1-2; 9 nucleotides line up with TRBD1. Germline V gene sequence: CDR1 KGHSH, CDR2 LQKENI. The CDR3 extends over 14 amino acids. The ends lost 3 bases at V and 8 bases at J; junction bases unmatched: 7. The chain's CDR3 is CASSPTDRGHGYTF. Written as DNA, the CDR3 is TGTGCCAGCTCACCCACGGACAGGGGTCACGGCTACACCTTC. Complete variable domain (other parts from reference TRBV18 and TRBJ1-2): NAGVMQNPRHLVRRRGQEARLRCSPMKGHSHVYWYRQLPEEGLKFMVYLQKENIIDESGMPKERFSAEFPKEGPSILRIQQVVRGDSAAYFCASSPTDRGHGYTFGSGTRLTVV.

For this clone: This may stem from a read error, because a much larger clone lies one nucleotide away. This rearrangement joins TRBV3-1 (or the pseudogene TRBV3-2) to TRBJ2-1; 9 nucleotides match TRBD2. Losses at the gene ends were 0 bases for V and 2 bases for J; bases not matched to a gene: 2. There are 16 residues in the CDR3. Germline V gene data show CDR1 as LGHDT and CDR2 as YNNKEL (reference sequence). The CDR3 DNA reads as TGTGCCAGCAGCCAAGACGGCGGGGGGGCCTACAATGAGCAGTTCTTC. The encoded protein is CASSQDGGGAYNEQFF.

The CDR3 DNA reads as TGTGCCAGCAGCTTAGTAGCGGGGGGCACCCTTAACACAGATACGCAGTATTTT. This translates into CASSLVAGGTLNTDTQYF. This sequence joins TRBV7-6 and TRBJ2-3, with 10 bases lining up with TRBD2. The V segment lost 1 base and the J segment 2 bases; nucleotides outside the gene matches: 9. Germline CDR1 reads SGHVS; CDR2 reads FNYEAQ. The CDR3 consists of 18 residues.

This chain links TRBV5-4 with TRBJ2-2; 8 nucleotides agree with TRBD1. With V trimmed by 5 bases and J by 3 bases, 6 bases remained unmatched. The CDR3 totals 15 residues. The germline CDR1 and CDR2 sequences are SGHNT and YYREEE (reference sequence). The CDR3 DNA follows: TGTGCCAGCAGGGTGGGACAGGTCGACACCGGGGAGCTGTTTTTT. Translation gives CASRVGQVDTGELFF.

The rearrangement joins TRBV5-4 to TRBJ1-2, with a possible D match to TRBD1 (5 bases). Germline CDR1 and CDR2: SGHNT and YYREEE (reference sequence). The CDR3 sequence is 13 residues long. V lost 4 bases and J lost 2, with 9 bases in between. CDR3 DNA sequence: TGTGCCAGCAGCCCCGCAGGGAACTATGGCTACACCTTC. The encoded protein is CASSPAGNYGYTF.